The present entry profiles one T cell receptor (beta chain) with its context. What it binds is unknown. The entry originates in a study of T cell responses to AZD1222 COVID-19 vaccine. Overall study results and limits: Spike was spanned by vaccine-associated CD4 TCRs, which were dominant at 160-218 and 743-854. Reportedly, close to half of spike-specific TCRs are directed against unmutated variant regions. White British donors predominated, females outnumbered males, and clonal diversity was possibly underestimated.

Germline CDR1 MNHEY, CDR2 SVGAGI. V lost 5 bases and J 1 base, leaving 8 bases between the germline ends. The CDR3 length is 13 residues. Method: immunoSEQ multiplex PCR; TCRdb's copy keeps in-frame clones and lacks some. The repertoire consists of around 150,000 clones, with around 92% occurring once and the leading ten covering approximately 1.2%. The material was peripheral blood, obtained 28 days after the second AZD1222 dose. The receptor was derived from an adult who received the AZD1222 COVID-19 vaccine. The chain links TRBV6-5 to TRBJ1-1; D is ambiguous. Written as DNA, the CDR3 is TGTGCCAGCAGTCAACAAGCGAACACTGAAGCTTTCTTT. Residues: CASSQQANTEAFF.